The entry below gives a single T cell receptor (beta chain) sequence along with its context. What it binds is unknown. The data are from a study of T-cell memory formation after mild COVID-19. MiXCR was run by TCRdb on the 5' RACE reads, yielding one entry per CDR3 protein. The table lists about 560,000 distinct CDR3 sequences, more than 15% of them singletons. The study's findings and limits: CD4/CD8 balance held among clones contracting day 15 to 85, and later expanders leaned CD4+. There were some responding clones in pre-infection memory, which suggested that cross-reactive memory had joined. The CD4+ clones that contracted clustered mainly within CM and EM, and the CD8+ clones concentrated in EMRA.

This TCR was recovered from an adult woman who had mild COVID-19 (a few samples of this study predate the infection). Cell type and time point are not known. Sequencing was performed on PBMCs or a T cell subset sorted from them (not recorded which).

In DNA, the CDR3 is TGTGCCAGCAGATTGAACCCGGGACAGGGGTCCTACGAGCAGTACTTC. The encoded protein is CASRLNPGQGSYEQYF. V usage is TRBV2 and J usage is TRBJ2-7; 10 bases agree with TRBD1. CDR3 length: 16 residues. CDR1 SNHLY and CDR2 FYNNEI come from the germline V gene. With V trimmed by 6 bases and J by 1 base, 9 bases remained unmatched.